This T cell receptor (beta chain) stems from a study of shared clonotypes between healthy human individuals. The CDR3 consists of 17 residues. V lost 3 bases to trimming and J lost 5 bases; unmatched junction nucleotides: 12. The germline CDR1 and CDR2 sequences are SGDLS and YYNGEE. The protocol was immunoSEQ multiplex PCR, while the TCRdb copy is restricted to in-frame clones and leaves out a portion. The repertoire holds some 2,500,000 clones, with 90% to 95% as singletons. The source of this sequence is a young man in good health. Some clones in this sample may be carry-over from other donors' samples. The chain combines TRBV9 with TRBJ2-7; 12 bases fit TRBD2. The sequenced material came from naive CD4+ T cells from PBMCs. Subset: CD45RA+ positively selected. The CDR3 DNA is TGTGCCAGCAGCGCCCGGGGGGATGGACTAGCGGGAAACGAGCAGTACTTC. Amino acid sequence: CASSARGDGLAGNEQYF.